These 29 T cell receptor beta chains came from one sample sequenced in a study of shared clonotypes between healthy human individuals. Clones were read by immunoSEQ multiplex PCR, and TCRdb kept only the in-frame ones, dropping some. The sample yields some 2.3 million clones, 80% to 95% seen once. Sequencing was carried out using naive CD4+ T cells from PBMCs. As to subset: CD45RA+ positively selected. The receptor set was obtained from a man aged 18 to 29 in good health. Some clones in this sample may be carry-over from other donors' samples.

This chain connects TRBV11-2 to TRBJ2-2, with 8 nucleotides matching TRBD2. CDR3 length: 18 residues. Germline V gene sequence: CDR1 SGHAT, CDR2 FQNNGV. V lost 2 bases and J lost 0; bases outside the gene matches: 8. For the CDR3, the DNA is TGTGCCAGCAGCTTAAGAAGACTAGCGAGCGCGAACACCGGGGAGCTGTTTTTT. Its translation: CASSLRRLASANTGELFF.

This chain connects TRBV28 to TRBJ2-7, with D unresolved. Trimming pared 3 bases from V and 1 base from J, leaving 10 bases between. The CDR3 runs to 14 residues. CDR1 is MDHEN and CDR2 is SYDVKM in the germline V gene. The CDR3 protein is CASSLWVGSYEQYF. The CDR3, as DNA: TGTGCCAGCAGTTTGTGGGTAGGTTCCTACGAGCAGTACTTC.

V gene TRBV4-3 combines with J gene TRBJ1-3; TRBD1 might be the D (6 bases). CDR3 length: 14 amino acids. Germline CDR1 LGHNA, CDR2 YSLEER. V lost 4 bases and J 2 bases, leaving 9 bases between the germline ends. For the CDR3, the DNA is TGCGCCAGCAGCCGGAACAGGGCTGGAAACACCATATATTTT. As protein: CASSRNRAGNTIYF.

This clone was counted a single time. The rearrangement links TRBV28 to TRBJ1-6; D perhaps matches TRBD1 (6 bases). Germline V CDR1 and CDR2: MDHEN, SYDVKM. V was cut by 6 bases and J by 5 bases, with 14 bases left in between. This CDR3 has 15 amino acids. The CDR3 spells CASRHGQLNNSPLHF. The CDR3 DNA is TGTGCCAGCAGGCATGGACAGCTTAATAATTCACCCCTCCACTTT.

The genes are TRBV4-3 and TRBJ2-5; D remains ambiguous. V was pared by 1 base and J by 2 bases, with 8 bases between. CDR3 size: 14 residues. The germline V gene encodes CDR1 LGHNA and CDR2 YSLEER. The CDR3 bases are TGCGCCAGCAGCCAAGGGCTGGCGCAAGAGACCCAGTACTTC. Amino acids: CASSQGLAQETQYF.

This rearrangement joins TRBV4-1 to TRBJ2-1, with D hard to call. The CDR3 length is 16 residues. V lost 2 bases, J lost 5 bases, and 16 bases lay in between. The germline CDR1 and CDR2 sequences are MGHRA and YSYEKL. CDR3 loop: CASSQHRVLGNNEQFF. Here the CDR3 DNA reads TGCGCCAGCAGCCAACACCGGGTTTTGGGTAACAATGAGCAGTTCTTC.

CDR3: CASPGLAAPYEQYF. The CDR3 DNA reads as TGTGCCTCTCCGGGACTAGCGGCGCCCTACGAGCAGTACTTC. The rearrangement links TRBV30 to TRBJ2-7, with 11 bases fitting TRBD2. Trimming at V came to 7 bases and at J to 2 bases, leaving 7 bases not matched to a gene. The CDR3 covers 14 residues. Per germline, CDR1 GTSNPN and CDR2 SVGIG (reference sequence).

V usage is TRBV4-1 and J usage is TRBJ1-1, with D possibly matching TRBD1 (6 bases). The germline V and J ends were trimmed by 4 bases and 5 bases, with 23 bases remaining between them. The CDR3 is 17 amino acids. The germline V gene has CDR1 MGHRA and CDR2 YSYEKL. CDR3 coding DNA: TGCGCCAGCAGCCCTCGGGGGGGCGTGATGAAAGGGACTGAAGCTTTCTTT. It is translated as CASSPRGGVMKGTEAFF.

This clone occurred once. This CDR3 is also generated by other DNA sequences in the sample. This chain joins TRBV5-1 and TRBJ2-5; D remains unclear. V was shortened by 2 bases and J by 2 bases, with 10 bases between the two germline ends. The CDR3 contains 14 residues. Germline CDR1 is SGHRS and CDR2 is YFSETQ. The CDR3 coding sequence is TGCGCCAGCAGCTTTGGCCAGCCTCAAGAGACCCAGTACTTC. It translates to CASSFGQPQETQYF. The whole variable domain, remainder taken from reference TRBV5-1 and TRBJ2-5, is KAGVTQTPRYLIKTRGQQVTLSCSPISGHRSVSWYQQTPGQGLQFLFEYFSETQRNKGNFPGRFSGRQFSNSRSEMNVSTLELGDSALYLCASSFGQPQETQYFGPGTRLLVL.

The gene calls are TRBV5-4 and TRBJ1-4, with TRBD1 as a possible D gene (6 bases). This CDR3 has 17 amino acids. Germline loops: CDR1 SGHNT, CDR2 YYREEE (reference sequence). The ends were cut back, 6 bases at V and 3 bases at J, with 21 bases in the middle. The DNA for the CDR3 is TGTGCCAGCACCGGGGGCCAGGGAACCGCGGCTAATGAAAAACTGTTTTTT. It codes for CASTGGQGTAANEKLFF.

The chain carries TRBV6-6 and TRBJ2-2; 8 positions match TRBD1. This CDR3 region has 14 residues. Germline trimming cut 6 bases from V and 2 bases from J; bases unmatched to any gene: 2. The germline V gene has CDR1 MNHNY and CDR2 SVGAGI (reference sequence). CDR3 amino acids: CASRGTGNTGELFF. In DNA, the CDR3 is TGTGCCAGCAGGGGGACAGGCAACACCGGGGAGCTGTTTTTT.

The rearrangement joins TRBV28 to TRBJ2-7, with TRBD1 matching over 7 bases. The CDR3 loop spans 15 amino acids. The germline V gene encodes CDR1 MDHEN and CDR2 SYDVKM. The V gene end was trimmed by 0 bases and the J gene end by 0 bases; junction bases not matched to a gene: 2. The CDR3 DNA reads TGTGCCAGCAGTTTATGGGGACAGCACTCCTACGAGCAGTACTTC. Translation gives CASSLWGQHSYEQYF.

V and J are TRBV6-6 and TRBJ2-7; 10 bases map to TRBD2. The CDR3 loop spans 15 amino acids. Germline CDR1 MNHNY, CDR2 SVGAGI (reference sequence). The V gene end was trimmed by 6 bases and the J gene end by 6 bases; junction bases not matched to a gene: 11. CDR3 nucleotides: TGTGCCAGCAGCCGAAAGGTAGCGGGAGGCGCCGAGCAGTACTTC. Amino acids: CASSRKVAGGAEQYF.

In DNA form, the CDR3 reads TGTGCCAGCAGGATGACAGTTACTAATGAAAAACTGTTTTTT. Amino acid sequence: CASRMTVTNEKLFF. The rearrangement uses TRBV2 and TRBJ1-4, with a tentative D call TRBD1 (5 bases). The V end lost 6 bases, the J end lost 2 bases, and 10 bases lay between the germline ends. There are 14 residues in the CDR3. The germline CDR1 and CDR2 sequences are SNHLY and FYNNEI. The complete variable domain, with remaining parts taken from reference TRBV2 and TRBJ1-4, reads EPEVTQTPSHQVTQMGQEVILRCVPISNHLYFYWYRQILGQKVEFLVSFYNNEISEKSEIFDDQFSVERPDGSNFTLKIRSTKLEDSAMYFCASRMTVTNEKLFFGSGTQLSVL.

In DNA, the CDR3 is TGCGCCAGCAGTCCTCTAGCGGGAGTCCCTAACGAGCAGTACTTC. Its translation: CASSPLAGVPNEQYF. The chain uses TRBV5-1 and TRBJ2-7; 10 nucleotides agree with TRBD2. J was trimmed by 5 bases and V by 5 bases; bases with no gene match: 10. The CDR3 covers 15 residues. Germline values: CDR1 SGHRS, CDR2 YFSETQ.

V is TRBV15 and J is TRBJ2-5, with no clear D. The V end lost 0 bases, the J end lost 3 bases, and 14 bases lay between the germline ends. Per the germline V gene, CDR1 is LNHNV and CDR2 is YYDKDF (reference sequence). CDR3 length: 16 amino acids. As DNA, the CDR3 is TGTGCCACCAGCAGAGATCGTGGGGTCCGGGAAGAGACCCAGTACTTC. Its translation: CATSRDRGVREETQYF. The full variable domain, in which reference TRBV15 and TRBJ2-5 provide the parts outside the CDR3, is DAMVIQNPRYQVTQFGKPVTLSCSQTLNHNVMYWYQQKSSQAPKLLFHYYDKDFNNEADTPDNFQSRRPNTSFCFLDIRSPGLGDTAMYLCATSRDRGVREETQYFGPGTRLLVL.

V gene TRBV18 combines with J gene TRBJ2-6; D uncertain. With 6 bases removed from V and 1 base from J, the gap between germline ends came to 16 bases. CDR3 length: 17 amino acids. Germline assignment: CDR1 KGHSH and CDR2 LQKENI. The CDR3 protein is CASSPRLRPSGANVLTF. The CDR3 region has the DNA TGTGCCAGCTCCCCTCGTCTCCGGCCTTCTGGGGCCAACGTCCTGACTTTC.

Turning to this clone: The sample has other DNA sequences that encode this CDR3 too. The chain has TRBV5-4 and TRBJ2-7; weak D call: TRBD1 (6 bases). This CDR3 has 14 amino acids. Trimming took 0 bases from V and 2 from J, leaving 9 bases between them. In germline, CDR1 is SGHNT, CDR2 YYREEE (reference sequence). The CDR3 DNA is TGTGCCAGCAGCTTGGGAGGACAGACCTACGAGCAGTACTTC. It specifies CASSLGGQTYEQYF.

The CDR3 sequence is CASSLGSGAGELFF. In DNA, the CDR3 is TGTGCCAGCAGCTTAGGATCCGGGGCCGGGGAGCTGTTTTTT. V is TRBV11-3 and J is TRBJ2-2, with D possibly being TRBD2 (5 bases). Trimming stripped 1 base from V and 6 bases from J, with 9 bases between. The CDR3 loop spans 14 amino acids. Germline V CDR1 and CDR2: SGHNT, YENEEA.

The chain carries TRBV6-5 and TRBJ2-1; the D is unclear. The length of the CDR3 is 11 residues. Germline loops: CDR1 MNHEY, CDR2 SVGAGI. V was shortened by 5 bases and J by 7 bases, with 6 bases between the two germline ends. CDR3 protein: CASSQMNEQFF. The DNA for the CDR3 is TGTGCCAGCAGTCAAATGAATGAGCAGTTCTTC.

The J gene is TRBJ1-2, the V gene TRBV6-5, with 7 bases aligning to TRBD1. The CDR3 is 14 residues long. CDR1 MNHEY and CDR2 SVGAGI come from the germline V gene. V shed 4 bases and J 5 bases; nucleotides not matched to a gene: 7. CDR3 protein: CASSSAQGLYGYTF. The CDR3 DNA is TGTGCCAGCAGTTCTGCACAGGGGTTATATGGCTACACCTTC.

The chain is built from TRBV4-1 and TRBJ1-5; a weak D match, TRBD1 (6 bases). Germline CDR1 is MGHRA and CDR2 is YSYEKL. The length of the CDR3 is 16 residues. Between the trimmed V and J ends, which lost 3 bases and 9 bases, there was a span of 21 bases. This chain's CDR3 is CASSQYRDKPPRPQHF. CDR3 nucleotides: TGCGCCAGCAGCCAGTACCGGGACAAGCCACCTCGGCCCCAGCATTTT.

The CDR3 loop is CASSDGLAGYYEQYF. CDR3 in DNA: TGTGCCAGCAGCGACGGACTAGCGGGGTACTACGAGCAGTACTTC. This chain uses TRBV7-3 with TRBJ2-7, with TRBD2 matching over 12 bases. Germline values: CDR1 SGHTA, CDR2 FQGTGA. J lost 3 bases, V lost 5 bases, and 5 bases had no gene match. The CDR3 has 15 residues.

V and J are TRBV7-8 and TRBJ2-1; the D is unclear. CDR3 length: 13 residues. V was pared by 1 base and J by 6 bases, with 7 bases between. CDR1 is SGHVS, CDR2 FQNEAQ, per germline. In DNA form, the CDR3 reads TGTGCCAGCAGCTTAGTCCCTTCCAATGAGCAGTTCTTC. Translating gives CASSLVPSNEQFF. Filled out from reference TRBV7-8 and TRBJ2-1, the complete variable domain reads GAGVSQSPRYKVAKRGQDVALRCDPISGHVSLFWYQQALGQGPEFLTYFQNEAQLDKSGLPSDRFFAERPEGSVSTLKIQRTQQEDSAVYLCASSLVPSNEQFFGPGTRLTVL.

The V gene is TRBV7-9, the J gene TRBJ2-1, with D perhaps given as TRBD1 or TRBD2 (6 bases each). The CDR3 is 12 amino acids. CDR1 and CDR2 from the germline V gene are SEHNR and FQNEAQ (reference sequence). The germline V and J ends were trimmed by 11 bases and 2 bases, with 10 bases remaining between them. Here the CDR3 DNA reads TGTGCCCTAAGGGGGGCCTACAATGAGCAGTTCTTC. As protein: CALRGAYNEQFF.

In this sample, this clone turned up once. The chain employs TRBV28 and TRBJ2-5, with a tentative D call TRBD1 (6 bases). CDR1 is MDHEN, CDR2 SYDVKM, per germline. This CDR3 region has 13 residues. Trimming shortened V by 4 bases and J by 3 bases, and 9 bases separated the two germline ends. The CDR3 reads CASSSGQKETQYF. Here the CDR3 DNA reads TGTGCCAGCAGTTCCGGACAGAAAGAGACCCAGTACTTC.

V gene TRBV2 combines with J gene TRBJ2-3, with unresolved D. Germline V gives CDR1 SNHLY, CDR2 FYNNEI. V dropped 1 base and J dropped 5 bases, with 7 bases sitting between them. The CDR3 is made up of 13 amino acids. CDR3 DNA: TGTGCCAGCAGTGAAGTAGGCCGAGATACGCAGTATTTT. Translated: CASSEVGRDTQYF.

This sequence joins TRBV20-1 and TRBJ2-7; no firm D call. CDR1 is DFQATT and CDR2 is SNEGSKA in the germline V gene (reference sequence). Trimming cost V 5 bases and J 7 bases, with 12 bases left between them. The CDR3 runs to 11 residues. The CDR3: CSAPSAYEQYF. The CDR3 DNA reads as TGCAGTGCTCCCTCTGCATATGAGCAGTACTTC.

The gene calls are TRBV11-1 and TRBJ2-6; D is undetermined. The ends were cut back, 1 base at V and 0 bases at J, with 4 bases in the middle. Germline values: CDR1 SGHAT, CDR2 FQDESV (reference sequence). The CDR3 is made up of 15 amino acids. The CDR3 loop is CASSLDFSGANVLTF. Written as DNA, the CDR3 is TGTGCCAGCAGCTTAGATTTCTCTGGGGCCAACGTCCTGACTTTC.